The rows below give T cell receptor beta chains drawn from one sample of a study of beta chain features in type 1 diabetes. Assay used: immunoSEQ multiplex PCR; TCRdb lists only in-frame clones, some missing. The table lists some 240,000 clones, more than 15% of them singletons, with about 0.08% in the top ten. Sequencing was done on a sample of naive CD4+ T cells from blood. These receptor sequences come from a man younger than 40 with type 1 diabetes. Each CDR3 is given with its conserved first and last residue. The D gene is left open where the match is weak. A row's size may be missing; if present it is once, few, many or a size class.

.,.,TRBJ2-6,TRBV2,CASSPGANVLTF,TGTGCCAGCAGCCCTGGGGCCAACGTCCTGACTTTC
TRBD2,few,TRBJ2-5,TRBV10-1,CASSDQAGVETQYF,TGCGCCAGCAGTGATCAAGCGGGAGTGGAGACCCAGTACTTC
.,.,TRBJ2-7,TRBV4-1,CASSLGDGPYEQYF,TGCGCCAGCAGCCTAGGGGACGGACCATACGAGCAGTACTTC
.,.,TRBJ2-5,TRBV2,CASRDRRETQYF,TGTGCCAGCAGGGACAGAAGAGAGACCCAGTACTTC
TRBD2,few,TRBJ2-7,TRBV30,CAWQLAGGPGEQYF,TGTGCCTGGCAACTAGCGGGAGGGCCAGGCGAGCAGTACTTC
TRBD2,.,TRBJ2-5,TRBV29-1,CSVELAGWETQYF,TGCAGCGTTGAACTAGCGGGTTGGGAGACCCAGTACTTC
TRBD1,.,TRBJ2-3,TRBV7-2,CASSGRDRGSTDTQYF,TGTGCCAGCAGCGGGCGAGACAGGGGCAGCACAGATACGCAGTATTTT
.,.,TRBJ1-3,TRBV30,CAWSKGSGNTIYF,TGTGCCTGGTCCAAGGGATCTGGAAACACCATATATTTT
.,.,TRBJ2-5,TRBV29-1,CSVNRPGAPETQYF,TGCAGCGTTAATCGCCCCGGGGCCCCGGAGACCCAGTACTTC
.,few,TRBJ2-1,TRBV5-1,CASSEGLGSIVEQFF,TGCGCCAGCAGCGAGGGCCTAGGCTCCATCGTTGAGCAGTTCTTC
TRBD2,few,TRBJ2-7,TRBV19,CASSDSGIPYEQYF,TGTGCCAGTAGTGACAGCGGGATTCCCTACGAGCAGTACTTC
.,.,TRBJ1-3,TRBV7-9,CASSLQASSGNTIYF,TGTGCCAGCAGCTTACAGGCGAGCTCTGGAAACACCATATATTTT
.,few,TRBJ2-5,TRBV7-9,CASSLLQETQYF,TGTGCCAGCAGCCTACTACAAGAGACCCAGTACTTC
.,.,TRBJ2-7,TRBV28,CASTSSRDTTF,TGTGCCAGCACCTCAAGCCGGGACACCACGTTC
.,.,TRBJ2-2,TRBV9,CASSVVAENTGELFF,TGTGCCAGCAGCGTAGTAGCGGAGAACACCGGGGAGCTGTTTTTT
.,.,TRBJ2-1,TRBV7-7,CASSLGQAAYNEQFF,TGTGCCAGCAGCTTAGGTCAGGCTGCGTACAATGAGCAGTTCTTC
.,.,TRBJ2-1,TRBV6-5,CASTRDGYNEQFF,TGTGCCAGTACCCGGGACGGCTACAATGAGCAGTTCTTC
TRBD2,few,TRBJ2-1,TRBV30,CAWSPFASGKFF,TGTGCCTGGAGCCCCTTTGCTAGCGGGAAGTTCTTC
TRBD1,few,TRBJ1-5,TRBV25-1,CASSGTGDQPQHF,TGTGCCAGCAGCGGGACAGGGGATCAGCCCCAGCATTTT
.,.,TRBJ1-4,TRBV7-2,CASSASIREKLFF,TGTGCCAGCAGCGCTTCGATCAGGGAAAAACTGTTTTTT
.,few,TRBJ2-7,TRBV28,CASSYGSYEQYF,TGTGCCAGCAGTTACGGGAGTTACGAGCAGTACTTC
TRBD2,.,TRBJ2-2,TRBV30,CAWMTGLTFGELFF,TGTGCCTGGATGACGGGACTAACCTTCGGGGAGCTGTTTTTT
TRBD1,.,TRBJ1-1,TRBV7-8,CASSPPGQQNTEAFF,TGTGCCAGCAGCCCGCCGGGACAGCAGAACACTGAAGCTTTCTTT
.,few,TRBJ2-7,TRBV25-1,CASRNSEQYF,TGTGCCAGCCGGAACAGCGAGCAGTACTTC
.,few,TRBJ1-5,TRBV30,CAWSGGNQPQHF,TGTGCCTGGAGTGGAGGGAATCAGCCCCAGCATTTT
TRBD1,.,TRBJ2-5,TRBV30,CAWSQGAEETQYF,TGTGCCTGGAGTCAGGGGGCCGAAGAGACCCAGTACTTC